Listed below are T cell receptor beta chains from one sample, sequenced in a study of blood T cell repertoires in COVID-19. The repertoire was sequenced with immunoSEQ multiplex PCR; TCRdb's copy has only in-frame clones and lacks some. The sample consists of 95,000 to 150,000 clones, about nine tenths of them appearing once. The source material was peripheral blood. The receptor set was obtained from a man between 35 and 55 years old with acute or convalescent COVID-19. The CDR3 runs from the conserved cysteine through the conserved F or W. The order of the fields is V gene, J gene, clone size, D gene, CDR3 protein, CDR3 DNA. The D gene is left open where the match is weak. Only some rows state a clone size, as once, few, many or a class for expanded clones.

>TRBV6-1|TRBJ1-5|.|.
CASSELRSYSNQPQHF
TGTGCCAGCAGTGAACTTCGTAGCTATAGCAATCAGCCCCAGCATTTT
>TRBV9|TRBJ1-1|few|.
CASAPRRGTEAFF
TGTGCCAGCGCTCCGCGGAGGGGAACTGAAGCTTTCTTT
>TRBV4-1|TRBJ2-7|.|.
CASSQDITGSYYEQYF
TGCGCCAGCAGCCAAGATATAACAGGTTCTTACTACGAGCAGTACTTC
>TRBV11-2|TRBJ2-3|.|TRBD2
CASSLAGLAGDTQYF
TGTGCCAGCAGCTTAGCAGGACTAGCGGGAGATACGCAGTATTTT
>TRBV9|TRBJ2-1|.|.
CASSPSTSLDEQFF
TGTGCCAGCAGCCCCTCGACTAGTTTAGATGAGCAGTTCTTC
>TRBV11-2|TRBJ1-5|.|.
CASSLAPRSQPQHF
TGTGCCAGCAGCTTAGCCCCCCGGTCTCAGCCCCAGCATTTT
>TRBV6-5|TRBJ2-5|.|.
CASSYSRRSETQYF
TGTGCCAGCAGTTACTCGAGGCGTTCGGAGACCCAGTACTTC
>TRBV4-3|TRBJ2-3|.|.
CASSQVGTRTDTQYF
TGCGCCAGCAGCCAAGTTGGGACTCGTACAGATACGCAGTATTTT
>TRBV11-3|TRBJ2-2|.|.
CASSLVPPQGTGELFF
TGTGCCAGCAGCTTAGTTCCCCCGCAGGGAACCGGGGAGCTGTTTTTT
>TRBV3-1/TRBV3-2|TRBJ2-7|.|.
CASSRQIPSYEQYF
TGTGCCAGCAGCCGACAGATTCCTTCCTACGAGCAGTACTTC
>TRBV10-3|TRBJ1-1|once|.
CASTNTGLNTEAFF
TGTGCCTCCACGAACACAGGCCTGAACACTGAAGCTTTCTTT
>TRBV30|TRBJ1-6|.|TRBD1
CAWSVRRGQGDSPLHF
TGTGCCTGGAGTGTACGGAGAGGGCAGGGGGATTCACCCCTCCACTTT
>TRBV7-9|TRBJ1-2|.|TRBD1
CASSSPGQAYGYTF
TGTGCCAGCAGCTCGCCGGGACAGGCTTATGGCTACACCTTC
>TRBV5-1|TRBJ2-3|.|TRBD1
CASSFLTGQADTQYF
TGCGCCAGCAGCTTTTTGACAGGGCAAGCAGATACGCAGTATTTT
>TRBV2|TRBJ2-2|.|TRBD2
CASSKGLESPGELFF
TGTGCCAGCAGTAAGGGACTAGAAAGTCCCGGGGAGCTGTTTTTT
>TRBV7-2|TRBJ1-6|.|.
CASSLSREDNSPLHF
TGTGCCAGCAGCTTATCCAGGGAAGATAATTCACCCCTCCACTTT
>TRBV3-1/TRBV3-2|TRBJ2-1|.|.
CASSPFPHSSRTRRNEQFF
TGTGCCAGCAGCCCTTTCCCCCATTCCTCGCGGACAAGAAGGAATGAGCAGTTCTTC
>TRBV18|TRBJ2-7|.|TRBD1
CASSPTGTGDHEQYF
TGTGCCAGCTCACCCACCGGGACAGGGGACCACGAGCAGTACTTC
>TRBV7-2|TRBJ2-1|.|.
CASSLGGIDEQFF
TGTGCCAGCAGCTTAGGAGGGATAGATGAGCAGTTCTTC
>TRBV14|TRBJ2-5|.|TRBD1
CASSPWTGRAVETQYF
TGTGCCAGCAGCCCGTGGACAGGGCGAGCGGTGGAGACCCAGTACTTC
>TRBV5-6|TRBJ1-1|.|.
CASSLESGTRPTEAFF
TGTGCCAGCAGCTTGGAGAGCGGGACACGGCCCACTGAAGCTTTCTTT
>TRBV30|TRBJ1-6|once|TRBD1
CAWSRDRGYNSPLHF
TGTGCCTGGAGTAGGGACAGGGGATATAATTCACCCCTCCACTTT
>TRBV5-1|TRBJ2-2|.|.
CASSLMSSGFTSAGELFF
TGCGCCAGCAGCTTGATGAGTTCAGGGTTCACGTCGGCCGGGGAGCTGTTTTTT
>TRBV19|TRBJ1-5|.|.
CASSIDRVQPQHF
TGTGCCAGTAGTATAGATCGGGTACAGCCCCAGCATTTT
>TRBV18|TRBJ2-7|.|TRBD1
CASSPVKPGQAYEQYF
TGTGCCAGCTCACCCGTCAAACCGGGACAGGCCTACGAGCAGTACTTC
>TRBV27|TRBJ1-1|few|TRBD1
CASRSTGLSDTEAFF
TGTGCCAGCAGATCGACAGGGCTAAGTGACACTGAAGCTTTCTTT
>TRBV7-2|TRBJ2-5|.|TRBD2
CASRLAGEETQYF
TGTGCCAGTCGACTAGCGGGGGAAGAGACCCAGTACTTC
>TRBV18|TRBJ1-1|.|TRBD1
CASSPYQGARDTEAFF
TGTGCCAGCTCACCATATCAGGGGGCGAGAGACACTGAAGCTTTCTTT
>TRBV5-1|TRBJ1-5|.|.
CASSLAGGSGQPQHF
TGCGCCAGCAGCTTGGCTGGGGGGTCAGGTCAGCCCCAGCATTTT
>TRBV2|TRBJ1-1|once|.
CASSDRNTEAFF
TGTGCCAGCAGTGACCGGAACACTGAAGCTTTCTTT
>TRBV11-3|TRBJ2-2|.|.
CASSRQDTGELFF
TGTGCCAGCAGCCGACAAGACACCGGGGAGCTGTTTTTT
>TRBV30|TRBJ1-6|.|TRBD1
CAWSSQGALHSPLHF
TGTGCCTGGAGTTCGCAGGGGGCGCTCCATTCACCCCTCCACTTT
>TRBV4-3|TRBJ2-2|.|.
CASSQRGATGTGELFF
TGCGCCAGCAGCCAACGGGGGGCAACGGGGACCGGGGAGCTGTTTTTT
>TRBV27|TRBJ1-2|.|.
CASSLSAEASIYGYTF
TGTGCCAGCAGTTTATCGGCAGAGGCCTCTATATATGGCTACACCTTC
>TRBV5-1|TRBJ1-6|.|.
CASSLEETYNSPLHF
TGCGCCAGCAGCTTGGAGGAGACCTATAATTCACCCCTCCACTTT
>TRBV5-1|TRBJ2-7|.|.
CASSRSGSNYEQYF
TGCGCCAGCAGCCGTAGTGGGAGCAATTACGAGCAGTACTTC
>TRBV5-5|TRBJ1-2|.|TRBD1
CASSPQTGGDPYGYTF
TGTGCCAGCAGCCCCCAAACAGGGGGCGATCCCTATGGCTACACCTTC
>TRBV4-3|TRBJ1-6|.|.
CASSQDLVRTLHF
TGCGCCAGCAGCCAAGATCTGGTGAGGACCCTCCACTTT
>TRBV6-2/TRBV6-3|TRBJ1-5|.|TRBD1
CASSDRGQQPQHF
TGTGCCAGCAGCGACAGGGGTCAACAGCCCCAGCATTTT
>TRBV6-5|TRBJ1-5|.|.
CASSPTGSGDQPQHF
TGTGCCAGCAGCCCGACGGGGTCGGGTGATCAGCCCCAGCATTTT
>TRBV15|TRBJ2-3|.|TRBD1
CATSRDRGTDTQYF
TGTGCCACCAGCCGGGACAGGGGCACAGATACGCAGTATTTT
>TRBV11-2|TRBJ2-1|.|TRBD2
CASSPGAGGEYNEQFF
TGTGCCAGCAGCCCGGGGGCGGGAGGGGAGTACAATGAGCAGTTCTTC
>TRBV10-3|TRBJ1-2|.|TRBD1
CAISEQGAGGYTF
TGTGCCATCAGCGAACAGGGGGCGGGTGGCTACACCTTC
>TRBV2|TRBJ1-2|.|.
CASSGLIGDYGYTF
TGTGCCAGCAGTGGATTAATCGGTGACTATGGCTACACCTTC
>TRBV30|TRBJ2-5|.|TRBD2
CAWKSAGGPPSSDQYF
TGTGCCTGGAAGTCGGCGGGGGGGCCCCCTTCATCGGACCAGTACTTC
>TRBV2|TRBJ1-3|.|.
CASSALQSSGNTIYF
TGTGCCAGCAGTGCGTTACAAAGCTCTGGAAACACCATATATTTT